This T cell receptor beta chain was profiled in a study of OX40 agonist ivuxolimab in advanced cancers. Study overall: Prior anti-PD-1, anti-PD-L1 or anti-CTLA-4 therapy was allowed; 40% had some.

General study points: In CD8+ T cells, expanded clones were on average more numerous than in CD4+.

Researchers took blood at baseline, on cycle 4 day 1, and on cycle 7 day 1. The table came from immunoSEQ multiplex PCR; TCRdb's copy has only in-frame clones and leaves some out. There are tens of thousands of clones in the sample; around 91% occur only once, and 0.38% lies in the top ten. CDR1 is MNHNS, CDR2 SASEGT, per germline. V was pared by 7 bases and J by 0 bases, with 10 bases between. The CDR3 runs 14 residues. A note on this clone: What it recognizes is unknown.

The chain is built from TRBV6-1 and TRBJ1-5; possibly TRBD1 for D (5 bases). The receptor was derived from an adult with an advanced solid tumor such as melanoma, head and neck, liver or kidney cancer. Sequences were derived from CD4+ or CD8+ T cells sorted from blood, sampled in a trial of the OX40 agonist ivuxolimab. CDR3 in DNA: TGTGCCAGCACCAGACAGTCTAGCAATCAGCCCCAGCATTTT. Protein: CASTRQSSNQPQHF.